Presented here are 18 T cell receptor beta chains from one specimen sequenced in a study of cytomegalovirus exposure and HLA in healthy donors. It was with 60 Vbeta and 13 Jbeta primers that the PCR ran. Sequencing used immunoSEQ multiplex PCR; TCRdb keeps in-frame clones, though not all of them. The sample includes some 100,000 clones, about 80% seen only once; the top ten take roughly 8.2%. The specimen sequenced was PBMCs. The receptors derive from a woman aged 45-60 years in good health and CMV-seropositive.

This clone was counted only a few times. The rearrangement uses TRBV29-1 and TRBJ2-5, with D possibly matching TRBD1 (6 bases). The germline V gene has CDR1 SQVTM and CDR2 ANQGSEA. The CDR3 is 11 amino acids. Trimming took 8 bases from V and 5 from J, leaving 12 bases between them. The CDR3 DNA reads TGCAGCCACGGACAGTCGGAGACCCAGTACTTC. Protein product: CSHGQSETQYF.

The rearrangement links TRBV18 to TRBJ2-5; weak D call: TRBD2 (7 bases). The germline CDR1 and CDR2 sequences are KGHSH and LQKENI. CDR3 length equals 16 residues. With 3 bases removed from V and 2 bases from J, the gap between germline ends came to 16 bases. CDR3 sequence: CASSPQRGGQQETQYF. The CDR3 DNA sequence: TGTGCCAGCTCACCCCAGCGGGGAGGACAGCAAGAGACCCAGTACTTC.

This clone has a handful of counts. The genes are TRBV11-2 and TRBJ2-2, with 8 bases fitting TRBD2. Per the germline V gene, CDR1 is SGHAT and CDR2 is FQNNGV. CDR3 length: 19 residues. The V and J ends lost 5 bases and 6 bases, in that order; junction bases with no gene match: 20. CDR3 region: CASSRLSGLAGIRAGELFF. The CDR3 DNA is TGTGCCAGCAGCAGATTATCCGGCCTAGCGGGTATTAGGGCCGGGGAGCTGTTTTTT.

This clone was picked up a small number of times. This chain uses TRBV29-1 with TRBJ2-3; D perhaps matches TRBD1 (7 bases). V was shortened by 1 base and J by 5 bases, with 10 bases between the two germline ends. Looked up from germline, CDR1 is SQVTM and CDR2 is ANQGSEA. There are 13 residues in the CDR3. The CDR3 is CSVEGQGGDTQYF. The CDR3 DNA follows: TGCAGCGTTGAAGGGCAGGGGGGAGATACGCAGTATTTT.

This clone was recorded a few times. The chain recombines TRBV7-2 with TRBJ2-7; the D is unclear. Germline values: CDR1 SGHTA, CDR2 FQGNSA. V was cut by 5 bases and J by 2 bases, with 10 bases left in between. This CDR3 region has 13 residues. The CDR3 loop reads CASSSSRTYEQYF. The CDR3 DNA sequence: TGTGCCAGCAGCAGCTCCCGCACCTACGAGCAGTACTTC.

The chain combines TRBV5-1 with TRBJ2-1; 8 bases map to TRBD2. The CDR3 has 15 amino acids. Germline CDR1 reads SGHRS; CDR2 reads YFSETQ. V lost 4 bases and J lost 4; bases outside the gene matches: 7. As DNA, the CDR3 is TGCGCCAGCAGCCCCGCTAGCGGGCTGTACAATGAGCAGTTCTTC. It is translated as CASSPASGLYNEQFF.

The rearrangement links TRBV13 to TRBJ2-7; 9 nucleotides line up with TRBD1. The germline V gene encodes CDR1 PRHDT and CDR2 FYEKMQ (reference sequence). The CDR3 covers 13 residues. V was clipped by 5 bases and J by 5 bases; unmatched bases: 4. CDR3 sequence (DNA): TGTGCCAGCAGCCCCGGACAGGGGCACGAGCAGTACTTC. This encodes CASSPGQGHEQYF.

This chain connects TRBV5-1 to TRBJ2-1; 7 nucleotides agree with TRBD1. CDR3 length: 14 residues. V shed 2 bases and J 3 bases; nucleotides not matched to a gene: 2. The germline gives CDR1 SGHRS, CDR2 YFSETQ. The CDR3 reads CASSFGDSYNEQFF. DNA for the CDR3: TGCGCCAGCAGCTTCGGGGACAGCTACAATGAGCAGTTCTTC.

This clone occurred once. The chain employs TRBV27 and TRBJ2-7; 9 bases match TRBD1. V was clipped by 6 bases and J by 4 bases; unmatched bases: 7. CDR3 length: 14 amino acids. Per the germline V gene, CDR1 is MNHEY and CDR2 is SMNVEV (reference sequence). CDR3 DNA sequence: TGTGCCAGCAGGCCGAGGACAGGGGAGTACGAGCAGTACTTC. Its translation is CASRPRTGEYEQYF.

The rearrangement uses TRBV7-9 and TRBJ2-7; 8 positions agree with TRBD1. V lost 1 base, J lost 5 bases, and 7 bases stayed unmatched. The CDR3 spans 15 residues. The germline V gene encodes CDR1 SEHNR and CDR2 FQNEAQ (reference sequence). As DNA, the CDR3 is TGTGCCAGCAGCTTAGACAGAGGCAGGGGGCACGAGCAGTACTTC. Translated, it gives CASSLDRGRGHEQYF.

This chain joins TRBV7-8 and TRBJ2-7, with TRBD1 identical over 9 bases. Germline values: CDR1 SGHVS, CDR2 FQNEAQ. V shed 0 bases, J shed 4 bases, and the junction held 7 bases outside the gene matches. The CDR3 spans 16 residues. The CDR3 sequence is CASSLAQLGQGYEQYF. CDR3 bases: TGTGCCAGCAGCTTAGCCCAGCTAGGACAGGGGTACGAGCAGTACTTC.

The V call is TRBV27, the J call TRBJ1-2, with TRBD1 as a possible D gene (5 bases). The CDR3 loop spans 18 amino acids. CDR1 and CDR2 from the germline V gene are MNHEY and SMNVEV (reference sequence). Trimming removed 1 base at V and 4 bases at J, with 22 bases between. CDR3 DNA: TGTGCCAGCAGTTTATACCCCCGGGGGGGAGGTGGCCCCTATGGCTACACCTTC. Its translation is CASSLYPRGGGGPYGYTF.

This chain uses TRBV2 with TRBJ2-5, with a tentative D call TRBD2 (5 bases). The CDR3 spans 12 residues. Germline V lookup: CDR1 SNHLY, CDR2 FYNNEI. V was cut by 9 bases and J by 4 bases, with 12 bases left in between. CDR3 in DNA: TGTGCCAGTGGACTGGACCGAGAGACCCAGTACTTC. As protein: CASGLDRETQYF.

The table lists this clone with a count of one. The J gene is TRBJ1-1, the V gene TRBV7-9, with a possible D match to TRBD1 (5 bases). The CDR3 extends over 14 amino acids. Per germline, CDR1 SEHNR and CDR2 FQNEAQ (reference sequence). V was clipped by 0 bases and J by 4 bases, with 9 bases between them. The DNA for the CDR3 is TGTGCCAGCAGCTTAGCGACGGGGGGCACTGAAGCTTTCTTT. Translated: CASSLATGGTEAFF.

This chain links TRBV14 with TRBJ1-2; 12 bases are shared with TRBD1. Trimming cost V 0 bases and J 13 bases; bases outside gene matches: 9. From germline, CDR1 is SGHDN and CDR2 FVKESK. The CDR3 length is 15 residues. Here the CDR3 reads CASSQDPGQGARITF. The CDR3 nucleotides read TGTGCCAGCAGCCAAGATCCGGGACAGGGGGCGCGCATCACCTTC.

The chain couples TRBV7-9 to TRBJ1-5; D remains unclear. CDR3 size: 14 residues. Trimming took off 3 bases at V and 3 bases at J, with 9 bases between the two ends. CDR1 is SEHNR, CDR2 FQNEAQ, per germline (reference sequence). The CDR3 region has the DNA TGTGCCAGCAGCTTGACCGGGATCAATCAGCCCCAGCATTTT. Translation: CASSLTGINQPQHF.

V usage is TRBV7-7 and J usage is TRBJ2-5, with 13 positions matching TRBD2. There are 16 residues in the CDR3. The V gene's germline CDR1 is SSHAT and CDR2 FNYEAQ (reference sequence). V dropped 0 bases and J dropped 5; count of bases not matched to a gene: 3. The CDR3 is CASSLAGTSGMETQYF. The CDR3 DNA is TGTGCCAGCAGCTTAGCAGGGACTAGCGGGATGGAGACCCAGTACTTC.

This clone showed up just once. This rearrangement joins TRBV6-5 to TRBJ2-7; 13 nucleotides align to TRBD2. Germline CDR1 is MNHEY and CDR2 is SVGAGI. The CDR3 is 15 residues long. Unmatched junction bases numbered 9, after V lost 7 bases and J lost 6 bases. For the CDR3, the DNA is TGTGCCAGCACCACGTGGACTAGCGGGAGTACCGAGCAGTACTTC. Amino acid sequence: CASTTWTSGSTEQYF.